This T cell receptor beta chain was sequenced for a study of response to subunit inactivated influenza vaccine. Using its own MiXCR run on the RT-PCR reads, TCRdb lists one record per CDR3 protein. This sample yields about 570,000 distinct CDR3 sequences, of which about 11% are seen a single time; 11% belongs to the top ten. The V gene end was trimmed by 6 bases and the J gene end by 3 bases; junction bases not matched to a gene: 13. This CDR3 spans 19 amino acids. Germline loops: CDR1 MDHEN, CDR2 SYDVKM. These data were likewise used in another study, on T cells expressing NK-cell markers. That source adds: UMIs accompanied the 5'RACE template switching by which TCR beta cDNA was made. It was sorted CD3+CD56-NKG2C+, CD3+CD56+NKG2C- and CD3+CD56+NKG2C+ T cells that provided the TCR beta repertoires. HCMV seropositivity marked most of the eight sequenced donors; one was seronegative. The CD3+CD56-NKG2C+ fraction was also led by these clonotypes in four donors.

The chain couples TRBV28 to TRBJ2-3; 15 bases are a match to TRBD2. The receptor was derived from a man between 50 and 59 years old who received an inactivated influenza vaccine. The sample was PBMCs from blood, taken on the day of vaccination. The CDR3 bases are TGTGCCAGCAGCCCCGGACTAGCGGGAGGGCTTTGGACGACAGATACGCAGTATTTT. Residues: CASSPGLAGGLWTTDTQYF. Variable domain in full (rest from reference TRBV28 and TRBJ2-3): DVKVTQSSRYLVKRTGEKVFLECVQDMDHENMFWYRQDPGLGLRLIYFSYDVKMKEKGDIPEGYSVSREKKERFSLILESASTNQTSMYLCASSPGLAGGLWTTDTQYFGPGTRLTVL.